The entry below gives a single TCR beta chain sequence along with its context. The data derive from a study of blood T cell repertoires in COVID-19. Overall study context: Acute-phase and convalescent COVID-19 samples originated in the United States, Italy and Spain.

How the authors handled the data: Amplifying reference gene primers gave estimates of nucleated cell counts. Using immunoSEQ multiplex PCR, the repertoire was profiled, and TCRdb retains in-frame clones only, with some absent. That table gives V, J and clone size, and the DNA gave D and trimming. The repertoire holds about 50,000 clones, about four fifths seen once, with roughly 4.8% in the top ten. Germline CDR1 reads LGHDT; CDR2 reads YNNKEL (reference sequence). V was clipped by 1 base and J by 10 bases, with 14 bases between them. The CDR3 consists of 13 residues. Material for sequencing was peripheral blood. This TCR came from a human donor in a cohort sampled during active COVID-19. The chain employs TRBV3-1 (or the pseudogene TRBV3-2) and TRBJ2-7; no clear D gene. For the CDR3, the DNA is TGTGCCAGCAGCCAAGGTGGAGCCGCCGCTCAGTACTTC. Residues: CASSQGGAAAQYF.